This T cell receptor (beta chain) derives from a study of blood T cell repertoires in COVID-19. Participants were aged roughly 18 to 90 years, lived in around 25 US areas, and enrolled virtually. This table comes from immunoSEQ multiplex PCR, and its TCRdb copy is limited to in-frame clones, with some not included. The sample records fewer than 500,000 clones, 70% to 90% being singletons. Sequencing input: PBMCs or T cells enriched from blood (not recorded which). The receptor was derived from a woman between 18 and 29 years old with acute COVID-19.

The CDR3 bases are TGTGCCAGCAGCCTCTCCGGGACAGGGACTGAGCAGTACTTC. This codes for CASSLSGTGTEQYF. This chain uses TRBV4-2 with TRBJ2-7; 9 bases line up with TRBD1. The CDR3 spans 14 residues. Germline V CDR1 and CDR2: LGHNA, YNFKEQ. Unmatched junction bases numbered 8, after V lost 4 bases and J lost 7 bases.